These T cell receptor beta chains were read from a single sample in a study of regulatory T cells in long-lasting Graves disease. TCRdb fed the multiplex PCR reads into MiXCR, producing one record per CDR3 protein. The data hold 400,000 to 550,000 distinct CDR3 sequences, with about a sixth observed a single time. A further study also used this sample, focusing on T cells in Graves' hyperthyroidism and ophthalmopathy.

The sample here was peripheral blood mononuclear cells (PBMCs), taken at new diagnosis, from a patient treated with antithyroid drugs. The receptors shown here come from a woman under 40 with Graves disease. The CDR3 runs from the conserved cysteine through the conserved F or W. A D gene is named only where the DNA matches it firmly. Clone size appears in some rows only: once, few, many, or a class for an expanded clone.

d_call: TRBD2; j_call: TRBJ2-2; clone_size: .; v_call: TRBV6-9; cdr3_nt: TGTGCCAGCAGTTCAATAGCGGGAGTCGACACCGGGGAGCTGTTTTTT; cdr3_aa: CASSSIAGVDTGELFF
d_call: TRBD1; j_call: TRBJ1-1; clone_size: many; v_call: TRBV28; cdr3_nt: TGTGCCAGCAGGCTAGCCGGGACAGTGAACACTGAAGCTTTCTTT; cdr3_aa: CASRLAGTVNTEAFF
d_call: .; j_call: TRBJ1-3; clone_size: .; v_call: TRBV20-1; cdr3_nt: TGCAGTGCCGGAGAGGGAAGCTCTGGAAACACCATATATTTT; cdr3_aa: CSAGEGSSGNTIYF
d_call: TRBD1; j_call: TRBJ1-5; clone_size: .; v_call: TRBV20-1; cdr3_nt: TGCAGTGCTAGATCCGACAGGGCCTTTGGGCCCCAGCATTTT; cdr3_aa: CSARSDRAFGPQHF
d_call: .; j_call: TRBJ1-4; clone_size: many; v_call: TRBV11-2; cdr3_nt: TGTGCCAGCAGCGCAGGGGCGAGGGGTGAAAAACTGTTTTTT; cdr3_aa: CASSAGARGEKLFF
d_call: .; j_call: TRBJ1-1; clone_size: many; v_call: TRBV20-1; cdr3_nt: TGCAGTGTCGCCGGAAGCGGGGCTTTCTTT; cdr3_aa: CSVAGSGAFF
d_call: .; j_call: TRBJ2-5; clone_size: many; v_call: TRBV20-1; cdr3_nt: TGCAGTGGTGGGACAACGAAGCGAGAGACCCAGTACTTC; cdr3_aa: CSGGTTKRETQYF
d_call: .; j_call: TRBJ1-1; clone_size: .; v_call: TRBV3-1; cdr3_nt: TGTGCCAGCAGCCAAGGGACCCTGAACACTGAAGCTTTCTTT; cdr3_aa: CASSQGTLNTEAFF
d_call: TRBD2; j_call: TRBJ2-3; clone_size: many; v_call: TRBV20-1; cdr3_nt: TGCAGTGCTTCCGGGACTAGCGGGAGCCTACTGCTTGATACGCAGTATTTT; cdr3_aa: CSASGTSGSLLLDTQYF
d_call: .; j_call: TRBJ2-5; clone_size: many; v_call: TRBV24-1; cdr3_nt: TGTGCCACCAGTGATCCGTCTAGCGAAGAGACCCAGTACTTC; cdr3_aa: CATSDPSSEETQYF
d_call: .; j_call: TRBJ2-1; clone_size: many; v_call: TRBV20-1; cdr3_nt: TGCAGTGCTAGAGAAATAGTCTACAATGAGCAGTTCTTC; cdr3_aa: CSAREIVYNEQFF
d_call: TRBD1; j_call: TRBJ2-7; clone_size: many; v_call: TRBV28; cdr3_nt: TGTGCCAGCAGCGCGGGACAGGGGGCGACCTACGAGCAGTACTTC; cdr3_aa: CASSAGQGATYEQYF
d_call: .; j_call: TRBJ1-1; clone_size: many; v_call: TRBV28; cdr3_nt: TGTGCCAGCAGTTTATCTGATGGGTGGCTGAGAGACAGGACTATGAACACTGAAGCTTTCTTT; cdr3_aa: CASSLSDGWLRDRTMNTEAFF
d_call: TRBD1; j_call: TRBJ2-7; clone_size: .; v_call: TRBV3-1; cdr3_nt: TGTGCCAGCAGCCAAGATCGCGGGACAGGGGCGTCCTTTATCTACGAGCAGTACTTC; cdr3_aa: CASSQDRGTGASFIYEQYF
d_call: .; j_call: TRBJ2-1; clone_size: many; v_call: TRBV28; cdr3_nt: TGTGCCAGCAGTTTGCCCTGGGAATACTCCTACAATGAGCAGTTCTTC; cdr3_aa: CASSLPWEYSYNEQFF
d_call: .; j_call: TRBJ2-1; clone_size: .; v_call: TRBV19; cdr3_nt: TGTGCCAGTAGTACCTACGGGAGCTCCTACAATGAGCAGTTCTTC; cdr3_aa: CASSTYGSSYNEQFF
d_call: .; j_call: TRBJ2-1; clone_size: many; v_call: TRBV5-6; cdr3_nt: TGTGCCAGCAGCTCGTACACGAACGGCTACAATGAGCAGTTCTTC; cdr3_aa: CASSSYTNGYNEQFF
d_call: .; j_call: TRBJ2-2; clone_size: many; v_call: TRBV3-1; cdr3_nt: TGTGCCAGCACCGCCAAGACTACAGACCCAACCGGGGAGCTGTTTTTT; cdr3_aa: CASTAKTTDPTGELFF
d_call: .; j_call: TRBJ2-7; clone_size: many; v_call: TRBV28; cdr3_nt: TGTGCCAGCAGTTTCCAATTCTACGAGCAGTACTTC; cdr3_aa: CASSFQFYEQYF
d_call: .; j_call: TRBJ2-1; clone_size: .; v_call: TRBV12-3/TRBV12-4; cdr3_nt: TGTGCCAGCAGTTTAGCGCCACCCACCTACACCACTGAGCAGTTCTTC; cdr3_aa: CASSLAPPTYTTEQFF
d_call: TRBD1; j_call: TRBJ2-2; clone_size: few; v_call: TRBV7-3; cdr3_nt: TGTGCCAGCAGCTCTCCTCGGGACAGCGGCTATGCCGGGGAGCTGTTTTTT; cdr3_aa: CASSSPRDSGYAGELFF
d_call: .; j_call: TRBJ2-7; clone_size: few; v_call: TRBV29-1; cdr3_nt: TGCAGCGTTAGCCCGAGGGGACACGAGCAGTACTTC; cdr3_aa: CSVSPRGHEQYF
d_call: TRBD2; j_call: TRBJ2-5; clone_size: many; v_call: TRBV3-1; cdr3_nt: TGTGCCAGCAGCCAAGTGGGACTAGCGGGAGTTGAGCAAGAGACCCAGTACTTC; cdr3_aa: CASSQVGLAGVEQETQYF
d_call: .; j_call: TRBJ1-4; clone_size: few; v_call: TRBV4-1; cdr3_nt: TGCGCCAGCAGCAGCCGGGACTCGAATCTGGGAAAACTGTTTTTT; cdr3_aa: CASSSRDSNLGKLFF
d_call: .; j_call: TRBJ2-3; clone_size: .; v_call: TRBV12-3/TRBV12-4; cdr3_nt: TGTGCCAGCAGACAGGAGCCAGAGACTCAACCCGACACAGATACGCAGTATTTT; cdr3_aa: CASRQEPETQPDTDTQYF
d_call: .; j_call: TRBJ2-2; clone_size: .; v_call: TRBV20-1; cdr3_nt: TGCAGTGCTAGTGGACCTACGGGACAAAGGAACACCGGGGAGCTGTTTTTT; cdr3_aa: CSASGPTGQRNTGELFF
d_call: .; j_call: TRBJ1-5; clone_size: .; v_call: TRBV19; cdr3_nt: TGTGCCAGTAGTACTCGGGTGGAGGGAATGCAGCATTTT; cdr3_aa: CASSTRVEGMQHF
d_call: .; j_call: TRBJ1-4; clone_size: .; v_call: TRBV2; cdr3_nt: TGTGCCAGCAGTTTTTCCTACGAGGGGTTTCGTGAAAAACTGTTTTTT; cdr3_aa: CASSFSYEGFREKLFF
d_call: .; j_call: TRBJ2-3; clone_size: .; v_call: TRBV9; cdr3_nt: TGTGCCAGCAGCGCCACACAAGATACGCAGTATTTT; cdr3_aa: CASSATQDTQYF
d_call: TRBD2; j_call: TRBJ2-7; clone_size: many; v_call: TRBV18; cdr3_nt: TGTGCCAGCTCACCACCTACTAGCGGGAGATCCTACGAGCAGTACTTC; cdr3_aa: CASSPPTSGRSYEQYF
d_call: .; j_call: TRBJ2-7; clone_size: .; v_call: TRBV5-6; cdr3_nt: TGTGCCAGCAGGGTGGGGCCGGAGCGCTCCTACGAGCGGTACTTC; cdr3_aa: CASRVGPERSYERYF
d_call: .; j_call: TRBJ1-1; clone_size: many; v_call: TRBV20-1; cdr3_nt: TGCAGTGCACCACCCCAGGGCCCCCTTATAACTGAAGCTTTCTTT; cdr3_aa: CSAPPQGPLITEAFF
d_call: TRBD2; j_call: TRBJ2-1; clone_size: .; v_call: TRBV7-9; cdr3_nt: TGTGCCAGCGCTCGGCTAGCGGGATTCTACAATGAGCAGTTCTTC; cdr3_aa: CASARLAGFYNEQFF
d_call: .; j_call: TRBJ2-1; clone_size: many; v_call: TRBV28; cdr3_nt: TGTGCCAGCAGTCTGCTCCGAGCTGGGACTTTTCGAAATGAGCAGTTCTTC; cdr3_aa: CASSLLRAGTFRNEQFF
d_call: TRBD1; j_call: TRBJ1-2; clone_size: .; v_call: TRBV7-9; cdr3_nt: TGTGCCAGCAGCTTAGCGGGACAGGGGTTTAAGTATGGCTACACCTTC; cdr3_aa: CASSLAGQGFKYGYTF
d_call: .; j_call: TRBJ2-7; clone_size: many; v_call: TRBV6-2/TRBV6-3; cdr3_nt: TGTGCCAGCAGGCGGGAAGTGGGGTCTTACGAGCAGTACTTC; cdr3_aa: CASRREVGSYEQYF
d_call: TRBD2; j_call: TRBJ2-1; clone_size: many; v_call: TRBV6-2/TRBV6-3; cdr3_nt: TGTGCCAGCAGTTACGGCCCTCGACTAGCGGGAGTGGTCAATGAGCAGTTCTTC; cdr3_aa: CASSYGPRLAGVVNEQFF
d_call: TRBD2; j_call: TRBJ2-1; clone_size: .; v_call: TRBV7-3; cdr3_nt: TGTGCCAGCAGCTTGACTAGCGCAAACAATGAGCAGTTCTTC; cdr3_aa: CASSLTSANNEQFF
d_call: .; j_call: TRBJ1-3; clone_size: .; v_call: TRBV7-8; cdr3_nt: TGTGCCAGCAGCTTAGCTGTATGGGCAGCGGCAGGAAACACCATATATTTT; cdr3_aa: CASSLAVWAAAGNTIYF
d_call: .; j_call: TRBJ2-7; clone_size: many; v_call: TRBV13; cdr3_nt: TGTGCCAGCAGCTTAGGGACAGAGGGGACCTACGAGCAGTACTTC; cdr3_aa: CASSLGTEGTYEQYF
d_call: .; j_call: TRBJ2-7; clone_size: .; v_call: TRBV5-1; cdr3_nt: TGCGCCAGCAGCTTGGTAGGTGGATACGAGCCGTACTTC; cdr3_aa: CASSLVGGYEPYF
d_call: TRBD1; j_call: TRBJ2-7; clone_size: many; v_call: TRBV30; cdr3_nt: TGTGCCTGGACCACGGGACAGGGGGATGAGCAGTACTTC; cdr3_aa: CAWTTGQGDEQYF
d_call: TRBD1; j_call: TRBJ1-2; clone_size: few; v_call: TRBV20-1; cdr3_nt: TGCAGTGCTAGAGACGGACAGGGTTATGGCTACACCTTC; cdr3_aa: CSARDGQGYGYTF
d_call: TRBD2; j_call: TRBJ2-1; clone_size: many; v_call: TRBV11-2; cdr3_nt: TGTGCCAGCAGCTCCCTAGCGGGTGCGCGCAATGAGCAGTTCTTC; cdr3_aa: CASSSLAGARNEQFF
d_call: .; j_call: TRBJ2-6; clone_size: few; v_call: TRBV4-3; cdr3_nt: TGCGCCAGCAGCCAAGATCGCACGTCTGGGGCCAACGTCCTGACTTTC; cdr3_aa: CASSQDRTSGANVLTF
d_call: .; j_call: TRBJ1-6; clone_size: many; v_call: TRBV18; cdr3_nt: TGTGCCAGCTCACCATTAGACAGCCCGGATTCACCCCTCCACTTT; cdr3_aa: CASSPLDSPDSPLHF
d_call: TRBD2; j_call: TRBJ2-1; clone_size: many; v_call: TRBV6-1; cdr3_nt: TGTGCCAGCACCTCGGGGGGTGTGGGATCCTACAATGAGCAGTTCTTC; cdr3_aa: CASTSGGVGSYNEQFF
d_call: TRBD1; j_call: TRBJ2-2; clone_size: many; v_call: TRBV18; cdr3_nt: TGTGCCAGCTCATTGGGACAGGGGAACACCGGGGAGCTGTTTTTT; cdr3_aa: CASSLGQGNTGELFF